This T cell receptor (beta chain) was recorded in a study of Graves' ophthalmopathy and Graves' hyperthyroidism. General observations from the study: Ophthalmopathy progression cases were predicted by the model with approximately 71% sensitivity and less than 85% specificity. Among expanded thyroid clonotypes above 0.001 frequency, most also occurred in blood.

This clonotype occurred many times. Its antigen is undetermined. Its ends do not fully match the called genes, so a read error is possible. CDR1 ENHRY and CDR2 SYGVKD come from the germline V gene. The CDR3 covers 13 residues. Active ophthalmopathy (CAS at least 3, NOSPECS at least 4), lasting under 3 months. Certain patients, namely those with other autoimmune diseases, uncontrolled infections, pregnancy or lactation, were excluded. RNA served as the template for amplifying TCR beta CDR3 regions. The first round was an RT-PCR with HTBI primers, and the second round was a multiplex PCR. TCRdb ran MiXCR on the multiplex PCR reads and lists one entry per CDR3 protein. Among 740,000 or so distinct CDR3 sequences listed, around 40% were seen once.

V and J are TRBV10-3 and TRBJ1-6, with D perhaps TRBD1 (6 bases). The clonotype originates from an adult man with Graves' ophthalmopathy. Sequenced input: peripheral blood. The CDR3 here is CASSVGQTPTLHF. The CDR3, as DNA: TGTGCCAGCAGTGTAGGACAGACGCCAACCCTCCACTTT.